These 14 T cell receptor beta chains were sequenced from one sample in a study of cytomegalovirus exposure and HLA in healthy donors. It was with 60 Vbeta and 13 Jbeta primers that the PCR ran. This table comes from immunoSEQ multiplex PCR, and its TCRdb copy is limited to in-frame clones, with some not included. The sample has tens of thousands of clones, and its top ten clones hold 15%. Sequencing was done on a sample of PBMCs. The receptors shown here come from a middle-aged man in good health and CMV-seropositive.

The chain uses TRBV6-1 and TRBJ2-7, with D tentatively TRBD2 (6 bases). This CDR3 is 14 amino acids long. Germline V CDR1 and CDR2: MNHNS, SASEGT. Trimming removed 5 bases at V and 6 bases at J, with 17 bases between. In nucleotides, the CDR3 is TGTGCCAGCAGTCCCGGGGGAGCTTCAGCCGAGCAGTACGTC. Protein: CASSPGGASAEQYV.

Details on this clone: An end of the junction does not agree with germline; a read error may underlie this. The sample carries other DNA sequences with the same CDR3. The V and J genes are TRBV4-3 and TRBJ1-5; maybe TRBD1 (6 bases). CDR1 is LGHNA, CDR2 YSLEER, per germline. The CDR3 length is 14 residues. CDR3 in amino acids: CASSLTRGNQPQHF. As DNA, the CDR3 is TGCGCCAGTAGCCTAACGAGGGGGAATCAGCCCCAGCATTTT.

The V and J genes are TRBV4-3 and TRBJ1-2; tentatively, D is TRBD1 (6 bases). The CDR3 is 16 residues long. Germline lookup yields CDR1 LGHNA and CDR2 YSLEER. Trimming pared 0 bases from V and 4 bases from J, leaving 15 bases between. The CDR3 nucleotides are TGCGCCAGCAGCCAAGAAGGTCGACAGGAATCCTATGGCTACACCTTC. It codes for CASSQEGRQESYGYTF.

The V gene is TRBV5-1, the J gene TRBJ2-2; 8 bases fit TRBD1. CDR3 length equals 14 residues. Germline V gene sequence: CDR1 SGHRS, CDR2 YFSETQ. V gave up 4 bases and J gave up 6 bases; unmatched junction bases: 5. CDR3 sequence (DNA): TGCGCCAGCAGCCCGGACAGGGTAGCCGGGGAGCTGTTTTTT. This encodes CASSPDRVAGELFF. The full variable domain, its missing parts supplied by reference TRBV5-1 and TRBJ2-2, is KAGVTQTPRYLIKTRGQQVTLSCSPISGHRSVSWYQQTPGQGLQFLFEYFSETQRNKGNFPGRFSGRQFSNSRSEMNVSTLELGDSALYLCASSPDRVAGELFFGEGSRLTVL.

The chain is built from TRBV18 and TRBJ2-3, with TRBD1 matching over 8 bases. Germline V gene lookup returns CDR1 KGHSH and CDR2 LQKENI. The CDR3 covers 18 residues. V was pared by 5 bases and J by 0 bases, with 13 bases of the junction left unmatched. As DNA, the CDR3 is TGTGCCAGCTCAAGACTACAGGGGGGAGCCTATAGCACAGATACGCAGTATTTT. This translates into CASSRLQGGAYSTDTQYF.

This sequence joins TRBV30 and TRBJ2-2; tentative D call: TRBD2 (6 bases). The CDR3 has 15 amino acids. Trimming stripped 2 bases from V and 4 bases from J, with 14 bases between. Germline-derived CDR1 and CDR2 are GTSNPN and SVGIG (reference sequence). CDR3 sequence: CAWSLGTGVTGELFF. In DNA form, the CDR3 reads TGTGCCTGGAGTCTTGGTACGGGGGTCACCGGGGAGCTGTTTTTT.

CDR3 protein: CASSLRRLAGVYEQYV. CDR3 DNA sequence: TGTGCCAGCTCACTCCGTCGACTAGCGGGAGTATACGAGCAGTACGTC. The genes are TRBV18 and TRBJ2-7, with TRBD2 matching 12 bases. The trim removed 4 bases at V and 4 bases at J, leaving 8 bases unmatched. From germline, CDR1 is KGHSH and CDR2 LQKENI. The CDR3 is 16 amino acids.

J is TRBJ2-2 and V is TRBV5-6, with TRBD2 matching over 10 bases. Trimming at V came to 2 bases and at J to 7 bases, leaving 8 bases not matched to a gene. The germline V gene has CDR1 SGHDT and CDR2 YYEEEE. This CDR3 has 16 residues. The CDR3 DNA sequence: TGTGCCAGCAGCTTCCTAGCGGGAGAAGTAGGCGGGGAGCTGTTTTTT. Residues: CASSFLAGEVGGELFF.

The genes are TRBV6-6 and TRBJ2-1; D call uncertain. The V end was cut by 2 bases, the J end by 6 bases, with 2 bases between. Germline assignment: CDR1 MNHNY and CDR2 SVGAGI (reference sequence). This CDR3 contains 11 residues. CDR3 residues: CASSYRNEQFF. The CDR3 DNA is TGTGCCAGCAGTTACCGCAATGAGCAGTTCTTC.

The chain employs TRBV18 and TRBJ1-1; 8 bases line up with TRBD1. This CDR3 spans 16 amino acids. CDR1 and CDR2 (germline): KGHSH, LQKENI. Trimming removed 2 bases from V and 5 bases from J; junction bases left unmatched: 10. CDR3 protein: CASSPSSGGEGTEAFF. In DNA, the CDR3 is TGTGCCAGCTCACCAAGTTCAGGGGGCGAAGGGACTGAAGCTTTCTTT.

This chain uses TRBV29-1 with TRBJ1-1; tentatively, D is TRBD1 (6 bases). The CDR3 runs to 13 residues. Germline V gene lookup returns CDR1 SQVTM and CDR2 ANQGSEA. V was trimmed by 7 bases and J by 4 bases, leaving 16 bases between them. This CDR3 is CSEDPRGSTEAFF. The CDR3 nucleotides are TGCAGCGAAGATCCCAGGGGTTCCACTGAAGCTTTCTTT.

This chain links TRBV7-8 with TRBJ1-4, with D possibly being TRBD1 (6 bases). The CDR3 consists of 16 residues. Germline CDR1 reads SGHVS; CDR2 reads FQNEAQ. With 1 base removed from V and 0 bases from J, the gap between germline ends came to 9 bases. CDR3 DNA sequence: TGTGCCAGCAGCTTAGGAAGGACAGCAACTAATGAAAAACTGTTTTTT. This codes for CASSLGRTATNEKLFF.

Concerning this clone itself: Its ends do not fully match the called genes, so a read error is possible. The chain has TRBV6-6 and TRBJ1-2, with 8 bases matching TRBD1. Germline CDR1 and CDR2: MNHNY and SVGAGI (reference sequence). The CDR3 runs to 12 residues. CDR3 sequence reads: CASSSQGASHQF. CDR3 DNA: TGTGCCAGCAGTTCGCAGGGGGCCTCACACCAGTTC.

J is TRBJ1-1 and V is TRBV6-1; D not certain. The CDR3 contains 13 residues. Germline assignment: CDR1 MNHNS and CDR2 SASEGT. The ends were cut back, 6 bases at V and 4 bases at J, with 12 bases in the middle. CDR3: CASRLSVSTEAFF. In nucleotides, the CDR3 is TGTGCCAGCAGATTATCGGTATCCACTGAAGCTTTCTTT.